This T cell receptor beta chain was recorded in a study of blood T cells in healthy people across ages. PCR was performed a second time for about 6 to 11 cycles using a sample-barcoded 5' primer and a J-beta primer mix. Every cDNA molecule carried a tag from a template-switch adaptor bearing 12 random nucleotides. Every sample returned 2.5 million or more CDR3-containing paired-end reads. TCRdb recomputed calls from the 5' RACE reads with MiXCR, one row per CDR3 protein. The data contain approximately 960,000 distinct CDR3 sequences, about 29% of them singletons. PBMCs were isolated at a quantity of at least 6 million per sample. V lost 3 bases, J lost 10 bases, and 19 bases lay in between. The CDR3 contains 14 residues. Germline lookup yields CDR1 DFQATT and CDR2 SNEGSKA (reference sequence). This clonotype was found a few times. These records were also assigned to another study, of T cells of mothers and their children. That source notes: Input to cDNA synthesis comprised all extracted RNA, at a ratio of approximately 1.5 ug per 15 ul.

V is TRBV20-1 and J is TRBJ2-1, with D unresolved. Input material: blood. The receptor comes from a middle-aged woman in good health. CDR3 in DNA: TGCAGTGCTAGCGGAATTGTATTAGCCCGCGAGCAGTTCTTC. Translating it yields CSASGIVLAREQFF.